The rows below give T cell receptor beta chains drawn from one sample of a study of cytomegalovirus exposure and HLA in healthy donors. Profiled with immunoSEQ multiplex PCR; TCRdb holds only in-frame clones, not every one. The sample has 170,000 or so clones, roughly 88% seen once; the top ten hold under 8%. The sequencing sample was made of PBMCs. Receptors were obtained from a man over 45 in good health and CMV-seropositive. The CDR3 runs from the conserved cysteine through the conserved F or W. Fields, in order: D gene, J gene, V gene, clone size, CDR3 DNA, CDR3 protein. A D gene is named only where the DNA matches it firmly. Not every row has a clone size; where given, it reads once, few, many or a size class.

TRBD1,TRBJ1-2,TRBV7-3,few,TGTGCCAGCAGCTTAACAGGACAGGGTGGGATTACCTTC,CASSLTGQGGITF
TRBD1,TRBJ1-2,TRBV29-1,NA,TGCAGCGTTGAGACGACAGGGGACCCCTATGGCTACACCTTC,CSVETTGDPYGYTF
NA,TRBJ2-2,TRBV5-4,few,TGTGCCAGCAGCCGGTGGGGGGCCGGGGAGCTGTTTTTT,CASSRWGAGELFF
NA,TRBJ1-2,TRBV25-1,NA,TGTGCCAGCAGTGAATTCGGGCAGGGCTATGGCTACACCTTC,CASSEFGQGYGYTF
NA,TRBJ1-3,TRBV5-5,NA,TGTGCCAGCGATCCGGAGGGACTACCCTCTGGAAACACCATATATTTT,CASDPEGLPSGNTIYF
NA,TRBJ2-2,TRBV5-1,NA,TGCGCCAGCAATCTGGTGGACGGGAGCAGGACCGGGGAGCTGTTTTTT,CASNLVDGSRTGELFF
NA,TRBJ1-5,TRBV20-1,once,TGCAGGGGACTGAACAATCAGCCCCAGCATTTT,CRGLNNQPQHF
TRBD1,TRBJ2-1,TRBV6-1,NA,TGTGCCAGCGGGACAGGGGGCTTCAGTGAGCAGTTCTTC,CASGTGGFSEQFF
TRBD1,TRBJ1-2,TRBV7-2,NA,TGTGCCAGCAGCTCCCGACAGGGTGAGAACTATGGCTACACCTTC,CASSSRQGENYGYTF
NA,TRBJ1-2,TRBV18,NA,TGTGCCAGCTCACCGGAGACAGGAATTCGCTATGGCTACACCTTC,CASSPETGIRYGYTF
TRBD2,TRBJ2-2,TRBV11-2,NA,TGTGCCAGCAGCTTAAGGTCTAGCGGAACCGGGGAGCTGTTTTTT,CASSLRSSGTGELFF